This TCR beta chain was identified during a study of T cells in Graves' hyperthyroidism and ophthalmopathy. Patients aged 18 to 65 had newly diagnosed hyperthyroidism lasting under 2 months. Uncontrolled infection, other autoimmune disease, pregnancy or lactation disqualified patients from enrolment. The source of the PBMCs was more than 9.5 ml of fresh peripheral blood. This clonotype occurred many times. Regions amplified from RNA transcripts were the TCR beta CDR3 regions. First-round RT-PCR of the TCR CDR3 relied on the HTBI primer set. TCRdb ran MiXCR on the multiplex PCR reads and lists one entry per CDR3 protein. Among about 210,000 distinct CDR3 sequences listed, approximately 17% were seen once. Trimming pared 6 bases from V and 0 bases from J, leaving 12 bases between. The CDR3 is 15 amino acids. CDR1 is SNHLY, CDR2 FYNNEI, per germline.

Source material: blood. The sequence came from a man in his forties or fifties with Graves' hyperthyroidism. The gene calls are TRBV2 and TRBJ1-3, with D possibly TRBD1 on 5 matching bases. In DNA, the CDR3 is TGTGCCAGCAGGGCATCGACAGCCTCTGGAAACACCATATATTTT. As protein: CASRASTASGNTIYF.